This T cell receptor (beta chain) was sequenced in a study of T cell repertoires in cytomegalovirus infection. Study overall: Recently identified HLA-C-restricted CMV epitopes were used, and well-studied HLA-B-restricted CMV epitopes were used as well. Through public TCR beta signatures, both CMV infection and matching HLA type were indicated. Overall study findings and caveats: Carriers of CMV and the relevant HLA type were discriminated by public TCR beta frequency.

For this clonotype: The antigen is not known.

A single record per CDR3 protein comes from TCRdb applying MiXCR to the reads. Here the sample spans 380,000 or so distinct CDR3 sequences, approximately 35% being singletons. The input for sequencing was cultured PBMCs, taken from culture after CMV antigen stimulation. The source of this sequence is a human donor in good health (CMV status not recorded). Some clones in this sample may be carry-over from other donors' samples.

The CDR3, as DNA: TGTGCCAGCAGCCCCCTCTCCGGGACGGGGCTATATGGCTACACCTTC. This gives the protein CASSPLSGTGLYGYTF. The rearrangement uses TRBV7-6 and TRBJ1-2, with D tentatively TRBD1 (5 bases). V dropped 5 bases and J dropped 5 bases, with 21 bases sitting between them. The CDR3 is made up of 16 amino acids. CDR1 is SGHVS and CDR2 is FNYEAQ in the germline V gene.